These 8 T cell receptor beta chains were sequenced from one sample in a study of CD8 T cell repertoires and HIV-1 epitope variants. These receptors have no identified antigens. The repertoire was sequenced with immunoSEQ multiplex PCR; TCRdb's copy has only in-frame clones and lacks some. Altogether several thousand clones are present, about 65% being singletons, with the ten largest covering roughly 40%. Sequencing was done on a sample of cultured CD8+ T cells derived from PBMCs. All receptors come from a male donor with HIV.

V is TRBV2 and J is TRBJ1-1, with D perhaps TRBD1 (5 bases). The CDR3 is 15 residues long. Germline V gives CDR1 SNHLY, CDR2 FYNNEI. Trimming removed 5 bases from V and 1 base from J, with 14 bases in between. This chain's CDR3 is CASSQYSGQNTEAFF. The CDR3 DNA sequence: TGTGCCAGCAGTCAATACAGTGGACAGAACACTGAAGCTTTCTTT.

V and J are TRBV28 and TRBJ2-1, with 7 bases that match TRBD2. V lost 2 bases, J lost 0 bases, and 1 base stayed unmatched. From germline, CDR1 is MDHEN and CDR2 SYDVKM. This CDR3 has 15 residues. CDR3 in amino acids: CASSLGGGSYNEQFF. The CDR3 DNA is TGTGCCAGCAGTTTAGGCGGGGGCTCCTACAATGAGCAGTTCTTC.

J is TRBJ2-1 and V is TRBV7-9; 7 bases are a match to TRBD1. The length of the CDR3 is 16 residues. From germline, CDR1 is SEHNR and CDR2 FQNEAQ (reference sequence). Trimming at V came to 3 bases and at J to 3 bases, leaving 8 bases not matched to a gene. The CDR3 spells CASSLTGMDFYNEQFF. Here the CDR3 DNA reads TGTGCCAGCAGCTTGACAGGGATGGACTTCTACAATGAGCAGTTCTTC. Drawing the rest from reference TRBV7-9 and TRBJ2-1, the complete variable domain is DTGVSQNPRHKITKRGQNVTFRCDPISEHNRLYWYRQTLGQGPEFLTYFQNEAQLEKSRLLSDRFSAERPKGSFSTLEIQRTEQGDSAMYLCASSLTGMDFYNEQFFGPGTRLTVL.

In this sample, this clone turned up once. The chain recombines TRBV9 with TRBJ1-1; 8 nucleotides match TRBD1. After removal of 0 bases from V and 8 bases from J, the junction contained 3 bases not matched to a gene. Germline CDR1 reads SGDLS; CDR2 reads YYNGEE. The CDR3 runs 13 residues. Here the CDR3 reads CASSVEGDREAFF. The CDR3 region has the DNA TGTGCCAGCAGCGTAGAAGGGGACAGGGAAGCTTTCTTT.

The chain combines TRBV7-8 with TRBJ2-7; 9 positions agree with TRBD2. The germline gives CDR1 SGHVS, CDR2 FQNEAQ. The V and J ends lost 5 bases and 4 bases, in that order; junction bases with no gene match: 15. The CDR3 runs 17 residues. The CDR3 region has the DNA TGTGCCAGCAGCCCTTTCGGGGGCGGGAGGGCCTTTTACGAGCAGTACTTC. Translating gives CASSPFGGGRAFYEQYF.

The chain combines TRBV11-3 with TRBJ2-3; D is uncertain. Trimming took 2 bases from V and 4 from J, leaving 7 bases between them. Germline V gene sequence: CDR1 SGHNT, CDR2 YENEEA. CDR3 length: 13 residues. The CDR3 nucleotides read TGTGCCAGCAGCTTACCAGACGCAGATACGCAGTATTTT. Translating it yields CASSLPDADTQYF.

The chain combines TRBV2 with TRBJ2-1; D is undetermined. V lost 4 bases and J lost 10, with 11 bases in between. The germline V gene has CDR1 SNHLY and CDR2 FYNNEI. This CDR3 spans 12 amino acids. The CDR3 sequence: CASSGLVSEQFF. The CDR3 nucleotides read TGTGCCAGCAGTGGGTTGGTTTCAGAGCAGTTCTTC. The variable domain in full, completed from reference TRBV2 and TRBJ2-1, reads EPEVTQTPSHQVTQMGQEVILRCVPISNHLYFYWYRQILGQKVEFLVSFYNNEISEKSEIFDDQFSVERPDGSNFTLKIRSTKLEDSAMYFCASSGLVSEQFFGPGTRLTVL.

V usage is TRBV4-1 and J usage is TRBJ2-1, with TRBD2 matching 8 bases. Per germline, CDR1 MGHRA and CDR2 YSYEKL. The CDR3 sequence is 16 residues long. The V and J ends lost 0 bases and 6 bases, in that order; junction bases with no gene match: 7. CDR3: CASSQDPAGASNEQFF. CDR3 nucleotide sequence: TGCGCCAGCAGCCAAGACCCAGCGGGGGCCTCCAATGAGCAGTTCTTC.